The rows below give T cell receptor beta chains drawn from one sample of a study of blood T cells in healthy people across ages. TCRdb re-derived calls from the 5' RACE reads in MiXCR, one entry per CDR3 protein. The data show roughly 800,000 distinct CDR3 sequences, around a quarter seen once. The sample was also reused in another study, on T cells of mothers and their children.

Material for sequencing was blood. Source of these receptors: a boy aged 5-17 years in good health. Each CDR3 is given with its conserved first and last residue. D genes are given only for firm matches. Clone size is stated in some rows and not others, as once, few, many or a class when expanded.

TRBV11-2,.,.,TRBJ2-7,CASSPGHLPGRAYEQYF,TGTGCCAGCAGCCCGGGGCATCTTCCGGGGCGCGCCTACGAGCAGTACTTC
TRBV29-1,.,TRBD1,TRBJ1-2,CSVGDRNYGHTF,TGCAGCGTTGGGGACAGAAACTATGGCCACACCTTC
TRBV6-5,.,TRBD1,TRBJ2-3,CASRETGDHLTQYF,TGTGCCAGCAGGGAGACAGGGGACCACTTAACGCAGTATTTT
TRBV7-3,many,TRBD2,TRBJ2-3,CASSLTGTSRTDTQYF,TGTGCCAGCAGCTTAACCGGGACTAGTAGAACAGATACGCAGTATTTT
TRBV29-1,few,.,TRBJ1-1,CSASPDVNTEVFF,TGCAGCGCCTCACCGGATGTCAACACTGAAGTTTTCTTT
TRBV19,.,.,TRBJ1-5,CASSTRAAQHF,TGTGCCAGTAGTACCCGGGCAGCCCAGCATTTT
TRBV5-1,.,TRBD2,TRBJ2-5,CASSLEPALAGYQETQYF,TGCGCCAGCAGCTTGGAGCCTGCACTAGCGGGTTACCAAGAGACCCAGTACTTC
TRBV20-1,few,TRBD1,TRBJ1-1,CSVPGQLNTEAFF,TGCAGTGTCCCGGGACAGTTGAACACTGAAGCTTTCTTT
TRBV11-2,few,.,TRBJ2-2,CASSPLPGGTGELFF,TGTGCCAGCAGCCCACTGCCCGGGGGCACCGGGGAGCTGTTTTTT
TRBV12-3/TRBV12-4,.,.,TRBJ1-4,CASSLALTPGEKLFF,TGTGCCAGCAGTTTAGCTCTCACCCCGGGTGAAAAACTGTTTTTT
TRBV7-3,few,.,TRBJ2-1,CASSLATPNEQFF,TGTGCCAGCAGCTTAGCTACACCCAATGAGCAGTTCTTC
TRBV2,.,TRBD1,TRBJ2-5,CASRQTGGGETQYF,TGTGCCAGCAGGCAGACAGGGGGCGGAGAGACCCAGTACTTC
TRBV7-2,.,.,TRBJ2-7,CASSLVSNTGTGYEQYF,TGTGCCAGCAGCTTAGTTAGTAATACCGGGACTGGCTACGAGCAGTACTTC
TRBV28,.,.,TRBJ2-7,CASSALGPFVDEQYF,TGTGCCAGCAGCGCCTTGGGGCCATTCGTCGACGAGCAGTACTTC
TRBV9,few,TRBD2,TRBJ2-2,CASSVGLAGEPGELFF,TGTGCCAGCAGCGTAGGACTAGCGGGGGAGCCCGGGGAGCTGTTTTTT
TRBV14,few,.,TRBJ2-3,CASSPRQRTDTQYF,TGTGCCAGCAGCCCCCGACAGCGCACAGATACGCAGTATTTT
TRBV24-1,few,.,TRBJ2-7,CATSDSGPSYEQYF,TGTGCCACCAGTGATTCGGGCCCCTCCTACGAGCAGTACTTC
TRBV28,.,TRBD1,TRBJ2-7,CASSLAGQGPYEQYF,TGTGCCAGCAGTTTGGCAGGACAGGGTCCGTACGAGCAGTACTTC
TRBV5-1,.,.,TRBJ1-1,CARKTGPGSTEAFF,TGCGCCCGAAAAACGGGACCTGGGAGCACTGAAGCTTTCTTT
TRBV30,.,TRBD2,TRBJ2-5,CAGSGGLEETQYF,TGTGCCGGTAGCGGGGGGCTTGAAGAGACCCAGTACTTC
TRBV10-3,.,.,TRBJ2-6,CAISENRASSGANVLTF,TGTGCCATCAGTGAGAACAGGGCGAGCTCTGGGGCCAACGTCCTGACTTTC
TRBV5-1,many,.,TRBJ2-2,CASSLRAGYTGELFF,TGCGCCAGCAGCTTGAGGGCCGGGTACACCGGGGAGCTGTTTTTT
TRBV30,once,.,TRBJ2-3,CAWGSPRGGTDTQYF,TGTGCCTGGGGGTCCCCTAGGGGAGGCACAGATACGCAGTATTTT
TRBV5-1,many,.,TRBJ2-5,CASSPGVGQQETQYF,TGCGCCAGCAGCCCGGGGGTGGGACAGCAAGAGACCCAGTACTTC
TRBV4-2,few,.,TRBJ1-2,CASSPNRGSNYGYTF,TGTGCCAGCAGCCCTAATCGGGGGTCTAACTATGGCTACACCTTC
TRBV7-3,few,.,TRBJ1-1,CASSRTPSTEAFF,TGTGCCAGCAGCCGCACCCCAAGCACTGAAGCTTTCTTT
TRBV12-3/TRBV12-4,few,.,TRBJ1-1,CASGTADITEAFF,TGTGCCAGCGGCACAGCCGACATCACTGAAGCTTTCTTT
TRBV19,many,TRBD2,TRBJ2-7,CASRLAGPSYEQYF,TGTGCCAGTAGGCTAGCGGGTCCGAGCTACGAGCAGTACTTC
TRBV4-1,few,.,TRBJ2-5,CASSARGQYKETQYF,TGCGCCAGCAGCGCCCGGGGGCAGTATAAAGAGACCCAGTACTTC
TRBV5-1,.,.,TRBJ2-5,CASSQADRQETQYF,TGCGCCAGCAGCCAGGCGGACAGACAAGAGACCCAGTACTTC
TRBV25-1,.,TRBD1,TRBJ1-4,CASSLTGSEKLFF,TGTGCCAGCAGTCTGACAGGGTCTGAAAAACTGTTTTTT
TRBV2,few,.,TRBJ1-5,CASSEGPGLGNQPQHF,TGTGCCAGCAGTGAAGGACCAGGGTTAGGCAATCAGCCCCAGCATTTT
TRBV20-1,few,.,TRBJ2-5,CSARDGGNGETQYF,TGCAGTGCTAGAGATGGGGGTAACGGGGAGACCCAGTACTTC
TRBV12-3/TRBV12-4,few,.,TRBJ1-2,CASSLEGSSNYGYTF,TGTGCCAGCAGTTTAGAGGGCAGTTCTAACTATGGCTACACCTTC
TRBV7-2,.,TRBD2,TRBJ2-3,CASRPAAGITDTQYF,TGTGCCAGCAGGCCCGCAGCGGGGATAACAGATACGCAGTATTTT